This T cell receptor beta chain was identified during a study of blood T cell repertoires in COVID-19. Study overall: T cells, B-cell-depleted T cells, or PBMCs supplied cDNA or gDNA.

Germline values: CDR1 LGHNA, CDR2 YSLEER. The CDR3 is 15 residues long. V lost 0 bases and J lost 3, with 11 bases in between. The authors' processing: Estimation of nucleated cell counts was performed using reference gene primer amplification. Some clones are missing from TCRdb's copy, which holds only in-frame ones; the method was immunoSEQ multiplex PCR. V, J and clone size are those of that table, while D and trimming were read from the DNA. The sample lists about 130,000 clones; about 86% were seen once. This clone was recorded a few times. This rearrangement joins TRBV4-3 to TRBJ1-1, with D unclear. Input material: peripheral blood. The receptor comes from a woman at least 80 years old with acute or convalescent COVID-19. CDR3 sequence reads: CASSQDQKRDTEAFF. CDR3 nucleotide sequence: TGCGCCAGCAGCCAAGACCAAAAACGGGACACTGAAGCTTTCTTT.